A selection of T cell receptor beta chains follows, all from one sample in a study of blood T cell repertoires in COVID-19. Generated by immunoSEQ multiplex PCR, the TCRdb table keeps only in-frame clones and is missing some. The repertoire holds about 120,000 clones, with around 88% as singletons. The sample was peripheral blood. All receptors come from a woman aged 45-60 years with active or convalescent COVID-19. Each CDR3 is given without its conserved first and last residue. Clone size is given for some rows only: seen once, a few or many times, or a class if the clone is expanded.

TRBJ1-3 TRBV19 once ASTRGGSGNTIY
TRBJ2-7 TRBV3-1/TRBV3-2 . ASSLTTGQPYEQY
TRBJ2-3 TRBV7-3 . ASSPGQGADTQY
TRBJ2-7 TRBV6-5 . ASRAAGVQSYEQY
TRBJ1-4 TRBV4-1 . ASSPGRDRLNEKLF
TRBJ1-1 TRBV25-1 . ASTSWRDGNTEAF
TRBJ2-5 TRBV28 . ASSPVAGVGETQY
TRBJ2-7 TRBV28 . ASSGGLLYEQY
TRBJ2-7 TRBV10-3 . AISEPGQGYEQY
TRBJ2-1 TRBV5-6 . ASSSRTSGTPYNEQF
TRBJ1-1 TRBV6-2/TRBV6-3 . ASSYSRTGQPPNTEAF
TRBJ2-1 TRBV11-3 . ASSHSGRDNEQF
TRBJ2-1 TRBV25-1 . ASSAGQGAWNEQF
TRBJ1-4 TRBV27 . ATRPWGRTNEKLF
TRBJ2-7 TRBV12-3/TRBV12-4 . ASSLGVAGEQY
TRBJ1-4 TRBV7-9 . ASSLTGGSTNEKLF
TRBJ2-7 TRBV28 . ASSSTPMTYEQY
TRBJ2-3 TRBV3-1/TRBV3-2 . ASSLRDRGQDTQY
TRBJ1-2 TRBV7-3 . ASSLMTGGRGGYT
TRBJ2-7 TRBV30 few AWTRDRGPVKQY
TRBJ2-7 TRBV7-9 . ASSLGLAGKEGSYEQY
TRBJ2-5 TRBV3-1/TRBV3-2 . ASNEGRLAGGWEETQY
TRBJ2-5 TRBV6-5 . ASRAGRGGTQY
TRBJ2-2 TRBV11-2 . ASSLGPGLSSTGELF
TRBJ2-1 TRBV7-6 . ASSRRGTSGNNEQF
TRBJ2-3 TRBV28 . ASSSTGGVRVTDTQY
TRBJ2-7 TRBV6-5 . ASRTGSYEQY
TRBJ2-3 TRBV11-3 . ASSLGGTSTDTQY
TRBJ2-1 TRBV19 . ASKGLAGGLNEQF
TRBJ1-4 TRBV11-2 . ASSSITQTTNEKLF
TRBJ2-3 TRBV5-1 once ASSLGRLFADTQY
TRBJ1-5 TRBV2 . ASRASNQPQH
TRBJ2-5 TRBV3-1/TRBV3-2 once ASSQAARDQETQY
TRBJ1-2 TRBV27 . ASSSTTGDGYT
TRBJ1-6 TRBV3-1/TRBV3-2 . ASSTTVRDSPLH
TRBJ2-4 TRBV12-5 . ASGTGTGDKY
TRBJ2-6 TRBV5-6 . ASSWDRLSGANVLT
TRBJ2-1 TRBV20-1 . SASKPPLAGGREQF
TRBJ1-1 TRBV28 once ASSPAGGKEEAF
TRBJ1-2 TRBV4-1 once ASSRGRLYGYT
TRBJ2-3 TRBV30 . AWSSGLAITDTQY
TRBJ2-3 TRBV10-1 . ANPKLGLAEDTDTQY
TRBJ2-1 TRBV7-9 few ASSPGGFSEQF
TRBJ1-3 TRBV7-2 . ASSAGTGVMAGNTIY
TRBJ2-5 TRBV30 . AWGGTGMIETQY
TRBJ2-7 TRBV7-8 . ASSFRTGVGEQY
TRBJ1-3 TRBV5-5 . ASSLPTGPYTGNTIY
TRBJ2-7 TRBV10-3 once AITERDPYEQY
TRBJ2-2 TRBV7-8 . ASYLGAGELF
TRBJ2-1 TRBV4-1 . ASSQGWAGEQF
TRBJ2-2 TRBV6-4 . ASSVLAGVFPGELF
TRBJ1-2 TRBV7-2 . ASSLSTVEYGYT
TRBJ2-1 TRBV5-1 . ASSYPLAGVEQF
TRBJ2-2 TRBV15 . ATSRGGGTGELF
TRBJ2-7 TRBV4-3 . ASSQDRTSRSYEQY
TRBJ2-7 TRBV15 . ATSPPAGDYEQY
TRBJ1-2 TRBV6-2/TRBV6-3 . ASSYERNYGYT
TRBJ2-3 TRBV29-1 . SVESRPVTDTQY
TRBJ2-7 TRBV11-2 . ASSRDRVYEQY